Following are 32 T cell receptor beta chains from one sample sequenced in a study of blood T cells in healthy people across ages. A second PCR of roughly 7 to 11 cycles used a sample-barcoded 5' primer and a J-beta primer mix. TCRdb re-called the 5' RACE reads through MiXCR, storing one row per CDR3 protein. The table includes some 700,000 distinct CDR3 sequences, around 40% detected once. The sample taken for sequencing was blood. All receptors derive from a woman in her sixties in good health.

The V call is TRBV7-2, the J call TRBJ2-1; 7 bases map to TRBD2. Trimming removed 6 bases from V and 4 bases from J; junction bases left unmatched: 9. The CDR3 covers 15 residues. Germline V gene sequence: CDR1 SGHTA, CDR2 FQGNSA. The CDR3 region is CASSKRAGIYNEQFF. The CDR3 coding sequence is TGTGCCAGCAGTAAGAGAGCGGGGATATACAATGAGCAGTTCTTC.

The chain is built from TRBV6-5 and TRBJ2-1; D is possibly TRBD2 (6 bases). Trimming took off 0 bases at V and 9 bases at J, with 9 bases between the two ends. The CDR3 runs to 13 residues. The germline CDR1 and CDR2 sequences are MNHEY and SVGAGI. CDR3 sequence reads: CASSYSMGGEQFF. The CDR3 nucleotides read TGTGCCAGCAGTTACTCGATGGGAGGTGAGCAGTTCTTC.

V gene TRBV6-5 combines with J gene TRBJ1-4; 8 positions agree with TRBD1. The CDR3 is 16 amino acids. Per germline, CDR1 MNHEY and CDR2 SVGAGI. The junction had 10 bases not matched to a gene; V was cut back by 2 bases and J by 8 bases. CDR3 coding DNA: TGTGCCAGCAGTTACATGTACGGGACAGGTGAAGAAAAACTGTTTTTT. This translates into CASSYMYGTGEEKLFF.

The gene calls are TRBV27 and TRBJ1-6; D perhaps matches TRBD1 (5 bases). Germline-derived CDR1 and CDR2 are MNHEY and SMNVEV (reference sequence). The CDR3 is made up of 13 amino acids. V gave up 7 bases and J gave up 10 bases, with 14 bases separating them. CDR3 in DNA: TGTGCCAGCAAATTGCAGGGTTGGTCACCCCTCCACTTT. Protein sequence: CASKLQGWSPLHF.

The gene calls are TRBV20-1 and TRBJ1-1; a possible D gene is TRBD1 (5 bases). The CDR3 loop spans 15 amino acids. Trimming stripped 3 bases from V and 0 bases from J, with 14 bases between. The V gene's germline CDR1 is DFQATT and CDR2 SNEGSKA (reference sequence). The CDR3 nucleotides are TGCAGTGCTAGGGACGACAGCGATATGAACACTGAAGCTTTCTTT. It encodes CSARDDSDMNTEAFF.

This clonotype was recorded at least ten times. J is TRBJ2-7 and V is TRBV10-3; D is perhaps TRBD2 (6 bases). The CDR3 loop spans 16 amino acids. Germline V CDR1 and CDR2: ENHRY, SYGVKD. Trimming stripped 4 bases from V and 7 bases from J, with 23 bases between. CDR3 protein: CAISGLGTSSLGEQYF. The CDR3 DNA sequence: TGTGCCATCAGTGGTTTGGGAACTAGCTCTTTAGGGGAGCAGTACTTC.

The chain uses TRBV3-1 and TRBJ1-2; 9 nucleotides line up with TRBD1. Germline V gene lookup returns CDR1 LGHDT and CDR2 YNNKEL (reference sequence). The V gene end was trimmed by 5 bases and the J gene end by 4 bases; junction bases not matched to a gene: 14. CDR3 length: 17 residues. Here the CDR3 DNA reads TGTGCCAGCAGCGACCGTCCCGGGACAGGGTTTCGCTATGGCTACACCTTC. Amino acid sequence: CASSDRPGTGFRYGYTF.

This clonotype appeared a few times. This chain joins TRBV5-1 and TRBJ2-1; possible D gene TRBD1, 6 bases. V gave up 4 bases and J gave up 4 bases, with 9 bases separating them. This CDR3 has 13 residues. CDR1 SGHRS and CDR2 YFSETQ come from the germline V gene. CDR3 coding DNA: TGCGCCAGCAGCGTGCAGGGGTACAATGAGCAGTTCTTC. Its protein is CASSVQGYNEQFF.

The V call is TRBV7-9, the J call TRBJ2-4; 7 bases are shared with TRBD1. Looked up from germline, CDR1 is SEHNR and CDR2 is FQNEAQ (reference sequence). J was trimmed by 6 bases and V by 2 bases; bases with no gene match: 7. This CDR3 has 15 residues. CDR3 loop: CASSLLAGGLNIQYF. The CDR3 DNA sequence: TGTGCCAGCAGCTTATTGGCAGGGGGATTAAACATTCAGTACTTC.

This clonotype was observed at least ten times. The rearrangement links TRBV29-1 to TRBJ2-3; tentative D call: TRBD2 (6 bases). V was cut by 5 bases and J by 0 bases, with 12 bases left in between. Germline V lookup: CDR1 SQVTM, CDR2 ANQGSEA. The CDR3 length is 14 residues. The CDR3 region is CSVNSGSSTDTQYF. In nucleotides, the CDR3 is TGCAGCGTTAATAGCGGTTCTAGCACAGATACGCAGTATTTT.

This chain connects TRBV6-6 to TRBJ1-1; 7 bases agree with TRBD1. Germline V CDR1 and CDR2: MNHNY, SVGAGI (reference sequence). CDR3 length equals 17 residues. Trimming at V came to 2 bases and at J to 0 bases, leaving 9 bases not matched to a gene. In nucleotides, the CDR3 is TGTGCCAGCAGTTACACGACAGGGTCGGCGATGAACACTGAAGCTTTCTTT. This encodes CASSYTTGSAMNTEAFF.

Details on this clonotype: A much larger clone lies one base from this, so it may be a read error. The chain recombines TRBV5-1 with TRBJ2-1; perhaps TRBD2 as D (5 bases). V gave up 1 base and J gave up 10 bases, with 12 bases separating them. The CDR3 spans 13 residues. Germline assignment: CDR1 SGHRS and CDR2 YFSETQ. CDR3 amino acids: CASSLRADYEQFF. The CDR3 coding sequence is TGCGCCAGCAGCTTGCGGGCAGACTACGAGCAGTTCTTC.

The sample holds a few counts of this clonotype. V is TRBV7-9 and J is TRBJ1-1, with D maybe TRBD1 (6 bases). Germline CDR1 is SEHNR and CDR2 is FQNEAQ (reference sequence). The CDR3 is 15 amino acids. Trimming shortened V by 1 base and J by 4 bases, and 13 bases separated the two germline ends. Written as DNA, the CDR3 is TGTGCCAGCAGCTTAGAAGCAGGGGCAAGCACTGAAGCTTTCTTT. Its protein is CASSLEAGASTEAFF.

The V and J genes are TRBV6-5 and TRBJ2-3, with a weak D call TRBD2 (6 bases). Germline V lookup: CDR1 MNHEY, CDR2 SVGAGI. This CDR3 has 13 residues. The ends were cut back, 7 bases at V and 5 bases at J, with 13 bases in the middle. CDR3 sequence: CASKRGYIDTQYF. The CDR3 coding sequence is TGTGCCAGCAAACGGGGGTATATAGATACGCAGTATTTT.

V is TRBV27 and J is TRBJ2-5, with D uncertain. The closer fit of TRBJ2-7 to the DNA end suggests the J call may be wrong. The CDR3 loop spans 13 amino acids. The germline CDR1 and CDR2 sequences are MNHEY and SMNVEV (reference sequence). CDR3 DNA: TGTGCCAGCAGTTTATCCCCCCCCTACGAGCAGTACTTC. It specifies CASSLSPPYEQYF.

The V and J genes are TRBV2 and TRBJ2-7, with TRBD2 matching 7 bases. The CDR3 extends over 13 amino acids. Looked up from germline, CDR1 is SNHLY and CDR2 is FYNNEI. The V and J ends lost 4 bases and 2 bases, in that order; junction bases with no gene match: 2. CDR3 nucleotide sequence: TGTGCCAGCAGTGCGGGACTAACCTACGAGCAGTACTTC. Amino acid sequence: CASSAGLTYEQYF.

About this clonotype itself: At one of its ends the junction is not consistent with the germline gene, which may arise from a read error. The chain couples TRBV6-6 to TRBJ2-5, with unresolved D. The CDR3 is 14 amino acids. Looked up from germline, CDR1 is MNHNY and CDR2 is SVGAGI (reference sequence). DNA of the CDR3: TGTGTCAGCAGTTACTCGGGCAGCCAAGAGACCCAGTACTTC. Encoded protein: CVSSYSGSQETQYF.

The chain combines TRBV18 with TRBJ2-4; 7 bases are shared with TRBD1. The last part of the DNA fits TRBJ2-5 better; the J call may be wrong. The CDR3 consists of 13 residues. CDR1 KGHSH and CDR2 LQKENI come from the germline V gene. CDR3 bases: TGTGCCAGCTCACCATCCACAGGGGCGACCCAGTACTTC. It specifies CASSPSTGATQYF.

The rearrangement links TRBV6-1 to TRBJ2-7; D not certain. Germline values: CDR1 MNHNS, CDR2 SASEGT. The CDR3 consists of 14 residues. Trimming removed 6 bases from V and 7 bases from J, with 19 bases in between. The CDR3 region is CASSGSAKVYEQYF. The CDR3 DNA sequence: TGTGCCAGCAGCGGAAGCGCGAAGGTGTATGAGCAGTACTTC.

This clonotype was counted a few times. The V gene is TRBV5-1, the J gene TRBJ2-1, with D perhaps matching TRBD2 (6 bases). The CDR3 spans 16 residues. The germline CDR1 and CDR2 sequences are SGHRS and YFSETQ. V lost 3 bases to trimming and J lost 2 bases, with 15 bases between them. CDR3 DNA sequence: TGCGCCAGCAGCTGGACTACAGGTATCACCTACAATGAGCAGTTCTTC. It encodes CASSWTTGITYNEQFF.

This rearrangement joins TRBV7-2 to TRBJ2-7, with 8 bases identical to TRBD1. Germline-derived CDR1 and CDR2 are SGHTA and FQGNSA. The CDR3 extends over 15 amino acids. The V gene end was trimmed by 5 bases and the J gene end by 4 bases; junction bases not matched to a gene: 10. The CDR3 nucleotides read TGTGCCAGCAGCACCGCCGGGACAGGAGTATACGAGCAGTACTTC. Amino acids: CASSTAGTGVYEQYF.

CDR3 protein: CASSQDPETYEQYF. CDR3 sequence (DNA): TGTGCCAGCAGCCAAGATCCAGAAACCTACGAGCAGTACTTC. The chain couples TRBV3-1 to TRBJ2-7; D gene uncertain. Trimming cost V 0 bases and J 2 bases, with 8 bases left between them. Germline CDR1 and CDR2: LGHDT and YNNKEL (reference sequence). CDR3 length equals 14 residues.

The sample holds many counts of this clonotype. This chain joins TRBV12-3 or TRBV12-4 and TRBJ2-7; 7 bases are a match to TRBD2. This CDR3 is built from 13 residues. V shed 3 bases and J 2 bases; nucleotides not matched to a gene: 1. The DNA for the CDR3 is TGTGCCAGCAGTTTTGGGGGGGCCTACGAGCAGTACTTC. Protein sequence: CASSFGGAYEQYF.

The chain joins TRBV24-1 to TRBJ2-2, with TRBD2 identical over 13 bases. Germline assignment: CDR1 KGHDR and CDR2 SFDVKD. Germline trimming cut 4 bases from V and 6 bases from J; bases unmatched to any gene: 7. The CDR3 totals 17 residues. CDR3 DNA sequence: TGTGCCACCAGTGACCGAGGACTAGCGGGAGTGTCCGGGGAGCTGTTTTTT. Its translation is CATSDRGLAGVSGELFF.

The chain is built from TRBV10-3 and TRBJ2-1; 14 bases are shared with TRBD2. V trimming: 5 bases; J trimming: 10 bases; junction bases outside the gene matches: 13. Germline lookup yields CDR1 ENHRY and CDR2 SYGVKD. CDR3 length: 17 amino acids. CDR3 in DNA: TGTGCCATCAGTCGAACAAAGACTAGCGGGGGGGCATGGGAGCAGTTCTTC. This encodes CAISRTKTSGGAWEQFF.

The rearrangement links TRBV7-2 to TRBJ2-3, with 7 bases matching TRBD2. There are 16 residues in the CDR3. Losses at the gene ends were 5 bases for V and 6 bases for J; bases not matched to a gene: 14. Germline V gene data show CDR1 as SGHTA and CDR2 as FQGNSA. The CDR3: CASSQLAIQNGDTQYF. The CDR3 DNA sequence: TGTGCCAGCAGCCAACTAGCGATACAAAATGGGGATACGCAGTATTTT.

Note on this clonotype: This may come from a read error, since a much larger clone is one base off. The chain couples TRBV12-3 or TRBV12-4 to TRBJ1-2; 7 bases agree with TRBD1. CDR3 length equals 13 residues. After removal of 1 base from V and 8 bases from J, the junction contained 4 bases not matched to a gene. CDR3 sequence: CASSLVLGQGYTF. CDR3 bases: TGTGCCAGCAGTTTAGTGCTGGGACAGGGCTACACCTTC.

The chain employs TRBV2 and TRBJ1-1; D remains ambiguous. The germline V and J ends were trimmed by 8 bases and 1 base, with 11 bases remaining between them. The CDR3 is 13 residues long. Germline CDR1 reads SNHLY; CDR2 reads FYNNEI. The CDR3 bases are TGTGCCAGCCGCAAGAGGAGGAACACTGAAGCTTTCTTT. Translation gives CASRKRRNTEAFF.

This clonotype occurred many times. CDR3 sequence (DNA): TGCGCCAGCAGCGAAGGACAGGGGCGAGCGGATACGCAGTATTTT. Amino acids: CASSEGQGRADTQYF. The rearrangement uses TRBV5-1 and TRBJ2-3, with 9 bases identical to TRBD1. Germline values: CDR1 SGHRS, CDR2 YFSETQ. The V gene end was trimmed by 4 bases and the J gene end by 6 bases; junction bases not matched to a gene: 9. This CDR3 is 15 amino acids long. The full variable domain, its missing parts supplied by reference TRBV5-1 and TRBJ2-3, is KAGVTQTPRYLIKTRGQQVTLSCSPISGHRSVSWYQQTPGQGLQFLFEYFSETQRNKGNFPGRFSGRQFSNSRSEMNVSTLELGDSALYLCASSEGQGRADTQYFGPGTRLTVL.

This chain connects TRBV12-3 or TRBV12-4 to TRBJ2-3; D remains unclear. CDR3 length equals 12 residues. V shed 3 bases and J shed 7 bases, with 8 bases lying between them. The CDR3 loop reads CASSFGSHTQYF. CDR3 nucleotide sequence: TGTGCCAGCAGTTTCGGCTCACATACGCAGTATTTT.

The V and J genes are TRBV10-3 and TRBJ1-2, with D unresolved. Germline CDR1 reads ENHRY; CDR2 reads SYGVKD. The CDR3 loop spans 13 amino acids. V lost 4 bases, J lost 4 bases, and 10 bases lay in between. The CDR3 loop is CAISGKETYGYTF. The CDR3 DNA is TGTGCCATCAGTGGTAAAGAAACCTATGGCTACACCTTC.

The genes are TRBV10-2 and TRBJ2-1; 7 nucleotides align to TRBD2. From germline, CDR1 is WSHSY and CDR2 SAAADI. The V and J ends lost 3 bases and 3 bases, in that order; junction bases with no gene match: 8. The CDR3 runs to 16 residues. The CDR3: CASSDSSGVGYNEQFF. The CDR3 nucleotides read TGCGCCAGCAGTGATTCGAGCGGGGTGGGCTACAATGAGCAGTTCTTC.